This T cell receptor (beta chain) was recorded in a study of cytomegalovirus exposure and HLA in healthy donors (dated by TCRdb to about 2017). For context, the study as a whole: In an earlier analysis of roughly 500 of the donors, about 260 Gb of sequence data and 100 million or so unique TCR beta sequences from 180 million or so T cells were reported. An early release covering roughly 600 HLA-typed donors comprised 300 to 350 gigabases of sequencing data and 85 million to 100 million unique TCR sequences. Of the 350 to 450 genotyped donors, approximately 82% fell in the genetic ancestry cluster associated with self-reported Caucasian donors. The aim of the study was to test whether cataloging public T cell receptors could identify signatures of past pathogen exposure. The study used immunosequencing to profile the T cell repertoires of approximately 690 subjects and linked those repertoires to cytomegalovirus serostatus. Along with the approximately 620-subject first cohort, a separate validation cohort of over 90 different subjects was used. The study combined high-throughput TCR immunosequencing, statistical association of individual TCRs with disease status, and machine learning to predict cytomegalovirus infection status. In a later analysis, previously published TCR beta repertoires from 666 donors were re-analyzed and high-resolution HLA genotyping was added so that TCR occurrence patterns could be studied. In the later analysis, no new phenotypic data were used to find candidate immune exposures; instead, reliance was placed on TCR beta sequences and their occurrence across donors. In an earlier analysis of about 590 of the donors, high-throughput TCR beta sequencing was used to judge whether each TCR beta V gene segment behaved as functional or pseudogenic. Donor age, sex, ethnicity and CMV serostatus were compiled together with the repertoire data. In a later genetic analysis, genome-wide SNP genotypes for about 55% of the 666 donors were used, and that subset was treated as a discovery cohort. All discovery cohort repertoires had been generated on a single sequencing platform. HLA typing covered class I and class II loci at four-digit resolution. Typing coverage varied by locus: about 629-630 donors for A, B, C, DRB1 and DQB1; more than 500 for DQA1; around 570 for DPA1; fewer than 480 for DPB1. Roughly five DR-DQ haplotypes were handled as single units for association and clustering because linkage in the cohort was strong. On average, roughly 250,000 unique TCR beta nucleotide sequences were sequenced per donor among 300 to 500 genotyped donors of the cohort, with about 19% of those sequences being non-productive. Overall study results and their limits: In both the original and validation cohorts, the classifier was reported to diagnose cytomegalovirus status with high specificity and sensitivity. In a later analysis, HLA-associated TCR beta chains showed more clonal expansion and lower generation probabilities than non-associated chains that were equally common. Correlated functional status among segregating V segments might reflect linkage disequilibrium, but an unknown experimental factor could not be ruled out. The presence/absence analyses assumed that sequencing depth was roughly uniform across donors, and that assumption may not be true. A further reported finding was that TCR beta sequences accurately predicted the HLA-A and HLA-B alleles for most subjects in the first cohort. In vitro tests confirmed that a few of the cytomegalovirus-associated TCR beta chains recognize cytomegalovirus antigens. A later genetic analysis associated a missense DCLRE1C variant with V-gene and J-gene trimming of TCR beta chains, and an independent cohort replicated the association. In a later analysis, TCR association rates were found to vary across HLA loci, with the most associated TCRs seen for DRB1 alleles and the fewest for HLA-C alleles. According to a later analysis, parvovirus B19, influenza, CMV and Epstein-Barr virus appeared linked to several top co-occurrence clusters. The study gave a list of roughly 150 TCR beta chains associated with cytomegalovirus. In this cohort, only TCR beta chains were sequenced, and detectable features were limited by the absence of alpha or paired-chain data. The sequencing pipeline was judged likely to have produced a cluster of highly shared sequence variants as a technical artifact. Most CMV-associated TCR beta chains appeared to be HLA-restricted in a later analysis, and the HLA associations seemed to be driven largely by CMV exposure. Because HLA typing was unavailable for some donors at each locus, only the typed subset was used in association tests. For the cohort, immune exposure information was limited to CMV serostatus. Assigning TCR associations to individual alleles was difficult when HLA alleles, especially DR and DQ, strongly co-occurred. Compared with the roughly 670-donor mean, donors in an Asian-associated ancestry cluster had fewer N-insertions in productive TCRs, according to a later genetic analysis. Because counts were too low, about 18 rarely observed V segments, including chromosome 9 orphons, were excluded from the earlier analysis of 587 of the donors. While some public TCRs were present in many individuals, most TCR sequences turned up only very rarely across donors. Specific HLA alleles were associated with 18,000 or so TCR beta sequences at a false discovery rate of 0.05 in a later analysis. The authors suggested that the approach could potentially be extended to other disease states and immunological phenotypes. Some IMGT-functional V segments, including TRBV6-2 and TRBV6-3, could not be told apart with the 87-base-pair reads, so those segments were excluded. In an earlier analysis of several hundred of the donors, most TCR beta V segments were observed in productive rearrangements about 87% or about 30% of the time, broadly matching IMGT annotations.

In total, more than 500 healthy bone marrow donors made up the cohort. At the time of sampling, all cohort members were nominally healthy, though unrecorded immune exposures were likely present. The donor was CMV seropositive and was included in the group of 289 seropositive cohort members. Each donor provided a peripheral blood sample, and peripheral blood mononuclear cells were used for TCR beta sequencing. The Qiagen DNeasy Blood Extraction Kit was used to extract genomic DNA from the blood cell samples. A word on this clone: No antigen is known for it. It has no much larger one-base neighbor in the sample; base qualities were not kept.

The cysteine opens and the phenylalanine closes a CDR3 of 16 amino acids. Only the CDR3 DNA stays, 48 bases, in frame from base 1. Trimming accounts for 2 bases at V and 4 bases at J, while the number of junction bases matched to no gene is 6. CDR1 and CDR2 are drawn from the germline V gene: SGDLS, YYNGEE. The library was made by the immunoSEQ multiplex PCR assay. The multiplex PCR relied on a mix of 60 forward primers for TCR Vbeta segments and 13 reverse primers for TCR Jbeta segments. The CDR3 region of rearranged TCR beta genes was amplified from genomic DNA with a multiplex PCR assay. Amplified TCR beta libraries were sequenced as 87-base-pair reads on the Illumina HiSeq System. As for the authors' bioinformatics: Across the roughly 640 repertoires, a later analysis counted tens of millions of unique TCR beta chains, some 11 million of which were shared by at least two donors. Raw reads were error-corrected and collapsed into unique sequences with a nearest-neighbor algorithm that merged closely related sequences to remove PCR and sequencing errors. To assign V, D and J gene segments, CDR3 sequences were aligned to IMGT reference sequences. For a sequence to be retained, a match of at least six nucleotides was required to both a V gene segment and a J gene segment. A rearrangement was called productive if the CDR3 had no stop codons and remained in frame with V and J, and every other rearrangement was called non-productive. Following IMGT convention, CDR3 was defined as the stretch from the second conserved V-encoded cysteine up to the conserved J-encoded phenylalanine. The earlier analysis of 587 of the donors excluded sequences that lacked an unambiguous match to a single V gene segment. In an earlier analysis of almost 600 of the donors, a V segment was called functional when productive rearrangements were above 56.7%, and segregating when the standard deviation between donors exceeded 5%. To diagnose cytomegalovirus status from the catalog of TCR beta chain sequences, a statistical classification framework was built. V and J gene assignment, in a later analysis, came from comparing TCR nucleotide sequences with IMGT/GENE-DB human TR gene sequences. In a later analysis, CDR3 sequences and most-parsimonious VDJ recombination scenarios were assigned using the TCRdist pipeline. In a later analysis, each TCR beta chain was defined by its CDR3 amino acid sequence together with its V-gene family, and reads without a unique V-gene family were excluded. A later analysis removed 592 highly shared, low-generation-probability nucleotide sequences to deal with suspected cross-contamination and a sequencing artifact. For each public chain, a later analysis derived a clonal expansion index from normalized ranks of inferred template counts within each repertoire. In a later analysis, generation probabilities were computed with a VDJ recombination model fitted to out-of-frame rearrangements, and the resulting probabilities were checked against IGoR. A later analysis scored TCR-TCR, TCR-HLA and TCR-CMV co-occurrence with hypergeometric tests, applying a repertoire-size bias correction to TCR pairs. To estimate false discovery rates, a later analysis permuted the HLA or CMV assignments 20 times. In a later analysis, co-occurring TCRs were grouped using DBSCAN, and TCRdist sequence similarity was added for clustering within HLA-allele-positive subsets. Repertoires with fewer than 30,000 or more than 120,000 public chains were left out of co-occurrence clustering, as were four to six repertoires with anomalous nucleotide sharing. This immuneACCESS table, as held by TCRdb, lists in-frame sequences with V and J called but not all clones. Of the missing ones, under half trace to an unresolved V gene in checked studies; the others have no known cause. The V and J calls and the clone size are those of that table, but D and trimming were determined from the DNA. The sample yields 180,000 or so clones; around three quarters were counted once. The ten largest clones take up 2% to 2.5% of the sample.

The chain employs TRBV9 and TRBJ2-1; a stretch of 10 junction bases matches TRBD2. The sample was PBMCs. This TCR derives from a woman in her 30s in good health and CMV-seropositive. The CDR3 region has the sequence CASSVSGRAGYNEQFF. The nucleotides read TGTGCCAGCAGCGTCAGCGGGAGGGCCGGGTACAATGAGCAGTTCTTC.